Presented here are 15 T cell receptor beta chains from one specimen sequenced in a study of T cells in localized non-small cell lung cancer. Profiling relied on immunoSEQ multiplex PCR, and the TCRdb table lists in-frame clones only, not all of them. The sample contains roughly 1,300 clones, 22% of which appear only once. The material sequenced was normal lung tissue next to the tumor, taken before any cancer treatment. Every receptor here comes from a male donor aged 60 or over with stage III squamous cell lung carcinoma.

By proportion, this clone is large (0.1 to 1%). The chain uses TRBV19 and TRBJ2-2; D unclear. The CDR3 spans 13 residues. V dropped 4 bases and J dropped 0 bases, with 3 bases sitting between them. Germline V gene lookup returns CDR1 LNHDA and CDR2 SQIVND (reference sequence). This chain's CDR3 is CASSNPNTGELFF. Written as DNA, the CDR3 is TGTGCCAGTAGTAACCCGAACACCGGGGAGCTGTTTTTT.

The V call is TRBV11-3, the J call TRBJ2-6; no definite D call. CDR3 length: 16 amino acids. V lost 8 bases, J lost 0 bases, and 14 bases lay in between. Germline V gene data show CDR1 as SGHNT and CDR2 as YENEEA. The CDR3 spells CASSLGSYSGANVLTF. DNA of the CDR3: TGTGCCAGCTCCCTAGGTTCCTACTCTGGGGCCAACGTCCTGACTTTC.

The genes are TRBV6-1 and TRBJ1-6, with D hard to call. Germline lookup yields CDR1 MNHNS and CDR2 SASEGT. The CDR3 sequence is 17 residues long. V shed 0 bases and J shed 7 bases, with 16 bases lying between them. The CDR3 region has the DNA TGTGCCAGCAGTGAAGCGCTTCCGGGGTCCCTGAATTCACCCCTCCACTTT. Protein: CASSEALPGSLNSPLHF.

V is TRBV11-3 and J is TRBJ2-2; D might be TRBD1 (5 bases). This CDR3 region has 17 residues. Trimming took off 3 bases at V and 6 bases at J, with 20 bases between the two ends. Germline loops: CDR1 SGHNT, CDR2 YENEEA. The CDR3 DNA reads TGTGCCAGCAGCTTCCGTTCGACTCCTCAAGGGGCCGGGGAGCTGTTTTTT. Translated, it gives CASSFRSTPQGAGELFF.

Only a few counts were recorded for this clone. The V call is TRBV23-1, the J call TRBJ2-3; no clear D. TRBV23-1 is given ORF status, its function remaining uncertain. Trimming removed 6 bases from V and 3 bases from J, with 19 bases in between. The CDR3 contains 16 residues. The CDR3 nucleotides read TGCGCCAGCAGCCGAGACGGGTCGGTCGGGACAGATACGCAGTATTTT. Translated: CASSRDGSVGTDTQYF.

The chain couples TRBV25-1 to TRBJ1-3, with 8 bases identical to TRBD1. Unmatched junction bases numbered 4, after V lost 3 bases and J lost 0 bases. The CDR3 consists of 16 residues. Germline-derived CDR1 and CDR2 are MGHDK and SYGVNS. Written as DNA, the CDR3 is TGTGCCAGCAGTGAGGGGACAGGAAGCTCTGGAAACACCATATATTTT. It yields the protein CASSEGTGSSGNTIYF. Using reference TRBV25-1 and TRBJ1-3 for the parts outside the CDR3, the full variable domain is EADIYQTPRYLVIGTGKKITLECSQTMGHDKMYWYQQDPGMELHLIHYSYGVNSTEKGDLSSESTVSRIRTEHFPLTLESARPSHTSQYLCASSEGTGSSGNTIYFGEGSWLTVV.

The table lists this clone with a few counts. V and J are TRBV9 and TRBJ2-5; D may correspond to TRBD1 or TRBD2 (6 bases each). Germline values: CDR1 SGDLS, CDR2 YYNGEE. The CDR3 has 14 residues. V was pared by 5 bases and J by 4 bases, with 15 bases between. The CDR3 sequence: CASSDPRGVETQYF. The CDR3 region has the DNA TGTGCCAGCAGTGACCCGAGGGGGGTAGAGACCCAGTACTTC. Variable domain in full (rest from reference TRBV9 and TRBJ2-5): DSGVTQTPKHLITATGQRVTLRCSPRSGDLSVYWYQQSLDQGLQFLIQYYNGEERAKGNILERFSAQQFPDLHSELNLSSLELGDSALYFCASSDPRGVETQYFGPGTRLLVL.

This CDR3 is CASSPQGNGNEKLFF. Here the CDR3 DNA reads TGTGCCAGTAGTCCACAGGGAAATGGTAATGAAAAACTGTTTTTT. The gene calls are TRBV19 and TRBJ1-4, with D possibly TRBD1 on 6 matching bases. Trimming cost V 5 bases and J 4 bases, with 14 bases left between them. CDR3 length: 15 amino acids. The germline CDR1 and CDR2 sequences are LNHDA and SQIVND (reference sequence).

This clone has just a few counts. In nucleotides, the CDR3 is TGTGCCAGTAGTATTCAGGGGGCAAGATTAAACACTGAAGCTTTCTTT. Residues: CASSIQGARLNTEAFF. The chain joins TRBV19 to TRBJ1-1; 8 bases map to TRBD1. This CDR3 is built from 16 residues. J lost 2 bases, V lost 3 bases, and 8 bases had no gene match. In germline, CDR1 is LNHDA, CDR2 SQIVND (reference sequence).

The chain employs TRBV18 and TRBJ1-6, with D unclear. V lost 6 bases, J lost 7 bases, and 7 bases lay in between. The CDR3 runs to 12 residues. Germline V gene lookup returns CDR1 KGHSH and CDR2 LQKENI. For the CDR3, the DNA is TGTGCCAGCTCCCTCAGGAATTCACCCCTCCACTTT. Its translation: CASSLRNSPLHF.

V is TRBV30 and J is TRBJ1-2, with a tentative D call TRBD1 (5 bases). Trimming removed 4 bases from V and 3 bases from J, with 9 bases in between. The CDR3 covers 12 residues. Germline V lookup: CDR1 GTSNPN, CDR2 SVGIG (reference sequence). The CDR3 reads CAWTRDYYGYTF. The CDR3 DNA follows: TGTGCCTGGACCAGGGACTACTATGGCTACACCTTC. The variable domain in full, completed from reference TRBV30 and TRBJ1-2, reads SQTIHQWPATLVQPVGSPLSLECTVEGTSNPNLYWYRQAAGRGLQLLFYSVGIGQISSEVPQNLSASRPQDRQFILSSKKLLLSDSGFYLCAWTRDYYGYTFGSGTRLTVV.

The table lists this clone with a few counts. V usage is TRBV9 and J usage is TRBJ1-5; tentatively, D is TRBD1 (6 bases). CDR1 and CDR2 (germline): SGDLS, YYNGEE. V was clipped by 5 bases and J by 4 bases, with 13 bases between them. The CDR3 totals 14 residues. This CDR3 reads CASSGGTLNQPQHF. As DNA, the CDR3 is TGTGCCAGCAGTGGAGGGACACTTAATCAGCCCCAGCATTTT.

By share of the sample, this clone is medium-sized. This chain links TRBV11-3 with TRBJ2-7; TRBD1 matches at 9 bases. Trimming took 6 bases from V and 2 from J; bases not matched to a gene: 8. The CDR3 is made up of 15 amino acids. From germline, CDR1 is SGHNT and CDR2 YENEEA. The CDR3 region has the DNA TGTGCCAGCAGTCGTGGACAGGGGTTCACCTACGAGCAGTACGTC. Its protein is CASSRGQGFTYEQYV.

This clone was detected only a few times. CDR3 region: CASSPLSSGNTIYF. CDR3 in DNA: TGTGCCAGCAGTCCCCTGAGCTCTGGAAACACCATATATTTT. This sequence joins TRBV11-3 and TRBJ1-3; D remains ambiguous. The CDR3 spans 14 residues. Trimming took off 6 bases at V and 0 bases at J, with 9 bases between the two ends. Germline loops: CDR1 SGHNT, CDR2 YENEEA.

This clone occurred a few times. The rearrangement links TRBV11-3 to TRBJ1-6; 10 bases line up with TRBD1. The CDR3 is made up of 16 amino acids. The junction had 11 bases not matched to a gene; V was cut back by 5 bases and J by 10 bases. Germline assignment: CDR1 SGHNT and CDR2 YENEEA. The CDR3 sequence is CASSQGTGTGESPLHF. The DNA for the CDR3 is TGTGCCAGCAGCCAAGGGACCGGGACAGGGGAATCACCCCTCCACTTT.